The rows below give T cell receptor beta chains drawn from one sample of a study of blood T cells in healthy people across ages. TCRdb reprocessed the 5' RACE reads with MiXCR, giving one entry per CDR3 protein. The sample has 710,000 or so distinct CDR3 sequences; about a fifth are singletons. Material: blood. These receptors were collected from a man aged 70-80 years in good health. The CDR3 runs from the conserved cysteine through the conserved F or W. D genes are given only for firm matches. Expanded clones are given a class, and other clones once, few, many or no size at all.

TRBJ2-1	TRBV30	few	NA	CAWSVRGLPHGEQFF	TGTGCCTGGAGTGTAAGGGGCCTACCCCACGGTGAGCAGTTCTTC
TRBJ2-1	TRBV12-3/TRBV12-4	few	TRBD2	CASSSLGAGLAFIGNEQFF	TGTGCCAGCAGTTCCCTCGGGGCGGGACTAGCGTTTATTGGCAATGAGCAGTTCTTC
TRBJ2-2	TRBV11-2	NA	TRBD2	CASSPREGRTGELFF	TGTGCCAGCAGCCCCCGGGAGGGACGCACCGGGGAGCTGTTTTTT
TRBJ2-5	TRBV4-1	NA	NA	CASSHPLEGQETQYF	TGCGCCAGCAGCCACCCCTTGGAGGGTCAAGAGACCCAGTACTTC
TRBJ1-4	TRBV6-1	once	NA	CASSEARSKRSNEKLFF	TGTGCCAGCAGTGAAGCCCGATCGAAGCGGTCTAATGAAAAACTGTTTTTT
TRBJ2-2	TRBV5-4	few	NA	CASSASAYGELFF	TGTGCCAGCAGCGCCTCGGCGTATGGGGAGCTGTTTTTT
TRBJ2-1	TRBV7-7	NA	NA	CASSHGPYNEQFF	TGTGCCAGCAGCCATGGACCTTACAATGAGCAGTTCTTC
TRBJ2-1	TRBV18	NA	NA	CASSPGPNNEQFF	TGTGCCAGCTCACCCGGACCGAACAATGAGCAGTTCTTC
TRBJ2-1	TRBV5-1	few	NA	CASSFSGPADEQFF	TGCGCCAGCAGCTTCAGCGGCCCCGCAGATGAGCAGTTCTTC
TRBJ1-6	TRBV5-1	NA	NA	CASSFEWDNSPLHF	TGCGCCAGCAGCTTTGAGTGGGATAATTCACCCCTCCACTTT
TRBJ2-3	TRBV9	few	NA	CASSVVGDTDTQYF	TGTGCCAGCAGCGTAGTCGGAGACACAGATACGCAGTATTTT
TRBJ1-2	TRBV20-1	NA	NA	CSAVTDTNYGYTF	TGCAGTGCTGTCACAGACACTAACTATGGCTACACCTTC
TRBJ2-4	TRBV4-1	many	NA	CASSRIDREGDIQYF	TGCGCCAGCAGCAGGATCGACAGGGAGGGAGACATTCAGTACTTC
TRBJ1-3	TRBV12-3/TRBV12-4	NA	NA	CASSFSGASSGNTIYF	TGTGCCAGCAGTTTTTCGGGCGCGAGCTCTGGAAACACCATATATTTT
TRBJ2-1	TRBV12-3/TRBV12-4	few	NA	CASGYLGNEQFF	TGTGCCAGCGGGTACCTAGGCAATGAGCAGTTCTTC
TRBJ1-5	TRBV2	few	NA	CASNKDRRNQPQHF	TGTGCCAGCAACAAAGACAGGCGCAATCAGCCCCAGCATTTT
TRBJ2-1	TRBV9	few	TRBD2	CASSGAGVASVNEQFF	TGTGCCAGCAGCGGGGCGGGAGTCGCATCCGTCAATGAGCAGTTCTTC
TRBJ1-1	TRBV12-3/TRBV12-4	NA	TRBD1	CASSPGQGPAPSTEAFF	TGTGCCAGCAGTCCCGGACAGGGACCAGCCCCGTCGACCGAAGCTTTCTTT
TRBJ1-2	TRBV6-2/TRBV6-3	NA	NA	CASSLRDLRPYGYTF	TGTGCCAGCAGTCTCAGGGACCTCCGGCCCTATGGCTACACCTTC
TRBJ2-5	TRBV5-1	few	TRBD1	CASSPGQVLETQYF	TGCGCCAGCAGTCCGGGACAGGTGTTAGAGACCCAGTACTTC
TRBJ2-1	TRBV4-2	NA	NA	CASSQGGWDEQFF	TGTGCCAGCAGCCAAGGAGGGTGGGATGAGCAGTTCTTC
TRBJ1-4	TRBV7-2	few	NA	CASSPRPTNEKLFF	TGTGCCAGCAGCCCGAGACCCACTAATGAAAAACTGTTTTTT
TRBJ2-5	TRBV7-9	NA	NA	CASSLASVETQYF	TGTGCCAGCAGCTTAGCTAGTGTGGAGACCCAGTACTTC
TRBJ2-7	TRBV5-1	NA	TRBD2	CASSPGLEILEQYF	TGCGCCAGCAGTCCGGGACTAGAAATCCTCGAGCAGTACTTC
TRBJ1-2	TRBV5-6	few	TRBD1	CASRLQGGSYGYTF	TGTGCCAGCAGGCTGCAGGGGGGATCCTATGGCTACACCTTC
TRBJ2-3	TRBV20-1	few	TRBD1	CSATGTDRTDTQYF	TGCAGTGCTACAGGGACAGACCGCACAGATACGCAGTATTTT
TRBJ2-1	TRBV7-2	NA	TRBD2	CASSFQSTSAYNEQFF	TGTGCCAGCAGCTTTCAGTCGACTAGCGCTTACAATGAGCAGTTCTTC
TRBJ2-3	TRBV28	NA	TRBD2	CASSHRDYVPVPDTQYF	TGTGCCAGCAGTCACCGGGACTACGTCCCCGTCCCAGATACGCAGTATTTT
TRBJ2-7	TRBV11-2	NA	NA	CASSPVRTVYEQYF	TGTGCCAGCAGCCCAGTCCGGACTGTCTACGAGCAGTACTTC
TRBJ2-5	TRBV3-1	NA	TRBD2	CASSQRRGEETQYF	TGTGCCAGCAGCCAACGCCGGGGGGAAGAGACCCAGTACTTC
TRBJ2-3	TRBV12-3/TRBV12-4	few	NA	CASSLQVIVPQYF	TGTGCCAGCAGTTTACAGGTGATTGTTCCGCAGTATTTT
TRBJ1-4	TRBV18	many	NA	CASSREATNEKLFF	TGTGCCAGCAGCCGGGAGGCAACTAATGAAAAACTGTTTTTT
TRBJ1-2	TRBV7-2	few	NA	CASSLERTVGYGYTF	TGTGCCAGCAGCTTGGAGCGTACGGTTGGCTATGGCTACACCTTC
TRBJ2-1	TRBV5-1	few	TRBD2	CASSAGIAGGPTYNEQFF	TGCGCCAGCAGCGCGGGAATAGCGGGGGGCCCTACCTACAATGAGCAGTTCTTC